This entry concerns a single TCR beta chain. Its antigen is unknown. Base qualities are not recorded, but no much larger clone differs from it by a single base. The cohort comprised some 700 healthy bone marrow donors. At the time of sampling, all cohort members were nominally healthy, though unrecorded immune exposures were likely present. The donor tested CMV seropositive and was one of the 289 seropositive cohort members. A peripheral blood sample was provided by each donor, and peripheral blood mononuclear cells were used for TCR beta sequencing. Genomic DNA was extracted from the blood cell samples with the Qiagen DNeasy Blood Extraction Kit. This sample is drawn from a study of cytomegalovirus exposure and HLA in healthy donors (dated by TCRdb to about 2017). Context from the whole study: An earlier analysis of several hundred of the donors reported more than 250 Gb of sequence data and 117 million unique TCR beta sequences from 150 million to 200 million T cells. An early release that covered about 600 HLA-typed donors contained approximately 300 gigabases of sequencing data and some 87 million unique TCR sequences. A separate validation cohort of over a hundred different subjects was used in addition to the roughly 620-subject first cohort. The aim of the study was to test whether cataloging public T cell receptors could identify signatures of past pathogen exposure. The T cell repertoires of 666 subjects were profiled by immunosequencing and related to cytomegalovirus serostatus. Donor age, sex, ethnicity and CMV serostatus were compiled together with the repertoire data. On average, around 230,000 unique TCR beta nucleotide sequences were sequenced per donor among some 430 genotyped donors of the cohort, with roughly 18% of those sequences being non-productive. To predict cytomegalovirus infection status, the study brought together high-throughput TCR immunosequencing, statistical association of individual TCRs with disease status, and machine learning. HLA typing covered class I and class II loci at four-digit resolution. In a later genetic analysis, genome-wide SNP genotypes for about three fifths of the 666 donors were used, and that subset was treated as a discovery cohort. A later analysis re-analyzed previously published TCR beta repertoires from roughly 600 donors and added high-resolution HLA genotyping to study TCR occurrence patterns. Every discovery cohort repertoire had been produced on one sequencing platform. The number of donors typed differed by locus, with about 629-630 for A, B, C, DRB1 and DQB1, around 520 for DQA1, over 600 for DPA1, and some 470 for DPB1. Because of strong linkage in the cohort, five DR-DQ haplotypes were treated as single units for association and clustering. The genetic ancestry cluster associated with self-reported Caucasian donors included over 65% of the roughly 410 genotyped donors. Rather than drawing on any new phenotypic data, the later analysis identified candidate immune exposures from TCR beta sequences and the way those sequences occurred across donors. An earlier analysis of 587 of the donors used high-throughput TCR beta sequencing to judge whether each TCR beta V gene segment behaved as functional or pseudogenic.

Per the germline V gene, WSHSY is the CDR1 and SAAADI is the CDR2. There are 13 amino acids in the CDR3, from cysteine to phenylalanine inclusive. The only DNA kept is the CDR3, 39 bases in frame from the first base. The germline V end is reduced by 5 bases and the J end by 6 bases; junction bases left unmatched: 5. Findings and caveats that apply to the study as a whole: The earlier analysis of 587 of the donors excluded over 15 rarely observed V segments, including chromosome 9 orphons, because counts were too low. According to a later analysis, TCR association rates differed among HLA loci, with DRB1 alleles showing the most associated TCRs and HLA-C alleles showing the fewest. A cluster of highly shared sequence variants was judged likely to be a technical artifact of the sequencing pipeline. In an earlier analysis of roughly 500 of the donors, most TCR beta V segments appeared in productive rearrangements about 87% or about 30% of the time, broadly matching IMGT annotations. The study gave a list of roughly 150 TCR beta chains associated with cytomegalovirus. According to a later genetic analysis, donors in an Asian-associated ancestry cluster had fewer N-insertions in productive TCRs than the roughly 670-donor mean. CMV serostatus was the only immune exposure information available for the cohort. Some IMGT-functional V segments, including TRBV6-2 and TRBV6-3, could not be told apart with the 87-base-pair reads, so those segments were excluded. In a later analysis, most CMV-associated TCR beta chains were found to appear HLA-restricted, with HLA associations seemingly driven largely by CMV exposure. A further reported finding was that TCR beta sequences accurately predicted the HLA-A and HLA-B alleles for most subjects in the first cohort. A few of the identified cytomegalovirus-associated TCR beta chains were confirmed in vitro to be specific for cytomegalovirus antigens. Linkage disequilibrium might explain the correlated functional status among segregating V segments, but an unknown experimental factor could not be ruled out. In a later analysis, HLA-associated TCR beta chains were found to be more clonally expanded and to have lower generation probabilities than equally common non-associated chains. According to a later analysis, parvovirus B19, influenza, CMV and Epstein-Barr virus appeared linked to several top co-occurrence clusters. The authors suggested that the approach could potentially be generalized to other disease states and immunological phenotypes. Only TCR beta chains were sequenced in this cohort, and the absence of alpha or paired-chain data limited detectable features. The presence/absence analyses assumed that sequencing depth was roughly uniform across donors, and that assumption may not be true. Most TCR sequences were observed very rarely across donors, whereas some public TCRs were present in many individuals. An association between a missense DCLRE1C variant and V-gene and J-gene trimming of TCR beta chains was found in a later genetic analysis and replicated in an independent cohort. The classifier was reported to diagnose cytomegalovirus status with high specificity and sensitivity in both the original cohort and the validation cohort. At a false discovery rate of 0.05, a later analysis linked around 15,000 TCR beta sequences to specific HLA alleles. Because some donors lacked HLA typing at each locus, the association tests relied only on the typed subset. When HLA alleles, especially DR and DQ, strongly co-occurred, TCR associations were difficult to assign to individual alleles.

The library was prepared using the immunoSEQ multiplex PCR assay. A mixture of 60 forward primers for TCR Vbeta segments and 13 reverse primers for TCR Jbeta segments was used in the multiplex PCR. Amplification of the CDR3 region of rearranged TCR beta genes was performed with a multiplex PCR assay on genomic DNA. Amplified TCR beta libraries were sequenced as 87-base-pair reads on the Illumina HiSeq System. In the original analysis: A later analysis counted approximately 76 million unique TCR beta chains across the 666 repertoires, and some 11 million of these chains were shared by at least two donors. To remove PCR and sequencing errors, raw reads were error-corrected and collapsed into unique sequences using a nearest-neighbor algorithm that merged closely related sequences. V, D and J gene segments were assigned by aligning CDR3 sequences to IMGT reference sequences. For a sequence to be retained, at least a six-nucleotide match to both a V gene segment and a J gene segment was required. A rearrangement was called productive if the CDR3 had no stop codons and remained in frame with V and J, and every other rearrangement was called non-productive. Following IMGT convention, CDR3 was defined as the stretch from the second conserved V-encoded cysteine to the conserved J-encoded phenylalanine. In an earlier analysis of 500 to 650 of the donors, sequences lacking an unambiguous match to a single V gene segment were excluded. An earlier analysis of 450 to 650 of the donors called V segments functional above 56.7% productive rearrangements and segregating when the between-donor standard deviation exceeded 5%. To diagnose cytomegalovirus status from the catalog of TCR beta chain sequences, a statistical classification framework was built. In a later analysis, TCR nucleotide sequences were compared against IMGT/GENE-DB human TR gene sequences so that V and J genes could be assigned. Using the TCRdist pipeline, a later analysis assigned CDR3 sequences along with most-parsimonious VDJ recombination scenarios. In a later analysis, every TCR beta chain was defined by the combination of its CDR3 amino acid sequence and its V-gene family, and reads without a unique V-gene family were dropped. In a later analysis, 450 to 600 highly shared, low-generation-probability nucleotide sequences were removed to address suspected cross-contamination and a sequencing artifact. A later analysis calculated a clonal expansion index for each public chain from normalized within-repertoire ranks of inferred template counts. In a later analysis, generation probabilities were computed using a VDJ recombination model fitted to out-of-frame rearrangements, and the results were checked against IGoR. In a later analysis, TCR-TCR, TCR-HLA and TCR-CMV co-occurrence was scored with hypergeometric tests, and a repertoire-size bias correction was applied to TCR pairs. To estimate false discovery rates, a later analysis permuted the HLA or CMV assignments 20 times. A later analysis grouped co-occurring TCRs with DBSCAN, adding TCRdist sequence similarity when clustering within HLA-allele-positive subsets. Co-occurrence clustering excluded repertoires with fewer than 30,000 or more than 120,000 public chains, plus five with anomalous nucleotide sharing. The table comes from immuneACCESS by way of TCRdb, which keeps in-frame sequences with V and J called. Part of the clones is missing from these tables; in studies checked, under half for an unresolved V gene and the rest for unknown reasons. V and J calls and clone size are copied from that table; D and trimming were computed from the DNA. The sample table lists 150,000 to 160,000 clones, 70% to 80% of them with a count of one. The top ten clones comprise less than 10% of the sample.

The sample was PBMCs. The sequence came from a man younger than 45 in good health and CMV-seropositive. This receptor chain uses TRBV10-2 and TRBJ2-7; 9 bases in between match TRBD1. The DNA sequence is given as TGCGCCAGCAGTAGAGGACAGGGGCTCGAGCAGTACTTC. This encodes CASSRGQGLEQYF.